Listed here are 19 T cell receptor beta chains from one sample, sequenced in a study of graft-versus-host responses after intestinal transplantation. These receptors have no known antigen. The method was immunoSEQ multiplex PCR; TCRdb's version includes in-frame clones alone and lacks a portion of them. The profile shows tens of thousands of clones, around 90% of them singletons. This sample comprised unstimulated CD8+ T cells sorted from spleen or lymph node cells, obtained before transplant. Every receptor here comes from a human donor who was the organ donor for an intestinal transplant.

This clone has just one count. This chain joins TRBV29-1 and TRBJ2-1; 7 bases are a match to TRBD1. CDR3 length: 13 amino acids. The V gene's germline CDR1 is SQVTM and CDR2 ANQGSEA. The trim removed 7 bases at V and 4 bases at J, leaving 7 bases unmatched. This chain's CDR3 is CSARQGHYNEQFF. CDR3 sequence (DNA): TGCAGCGCAAGACAGGGCCATTACAATGAGCAGTTCTTC.

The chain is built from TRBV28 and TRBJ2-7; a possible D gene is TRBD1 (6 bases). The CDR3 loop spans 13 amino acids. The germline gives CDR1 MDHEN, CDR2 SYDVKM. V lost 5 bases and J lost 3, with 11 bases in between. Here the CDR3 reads CASSTDSYYEQYV. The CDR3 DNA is TGTGCCAGCAGTACGGACAGTTACTACGAGCAGTACGTC.

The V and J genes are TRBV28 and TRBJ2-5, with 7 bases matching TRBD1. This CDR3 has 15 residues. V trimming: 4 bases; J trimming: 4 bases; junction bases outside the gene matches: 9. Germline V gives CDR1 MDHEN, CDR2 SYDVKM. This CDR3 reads CASSSLSTGLETQYF. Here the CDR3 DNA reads TGTGCCAGCAGTTCCCTTTCGACAGGGCTAGAGACCCAGTACTTC.

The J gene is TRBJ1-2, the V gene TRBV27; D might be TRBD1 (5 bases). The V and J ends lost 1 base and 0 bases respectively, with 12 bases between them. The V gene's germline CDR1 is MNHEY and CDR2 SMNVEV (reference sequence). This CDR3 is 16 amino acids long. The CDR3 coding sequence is TGTGCCAGCAGTTTATGGGGGGGGGAAGCTAACTATGGCTACACCTTC. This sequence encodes CASSLWGGEANYGYTF.

The CDR3 DNA reads TGTGCCAGCAGCTCGTCATTCGGGGGGGCCAGGTACAATGAGCAGTTCTTC. Protein product: CASSSSFGGARYNEQFF. The chain carries TRBV11-2 and TRBJ2-1, with 8 nucleotides matching TRBD2. The CDR3 totals 17 residues. The ends lost 4 bases at V and 4 bases at J; junction bases unmatched: 12. Germline V gene sequence: CDR1 SGHAT, CDR2 FQNNGV.

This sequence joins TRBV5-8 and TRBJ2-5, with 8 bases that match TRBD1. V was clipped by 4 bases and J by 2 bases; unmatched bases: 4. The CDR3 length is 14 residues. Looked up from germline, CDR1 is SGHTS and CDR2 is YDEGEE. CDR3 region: CASSDRGRQETQYF. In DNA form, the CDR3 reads TGTGCCAGCAGCGACAGGGGACGTCAAGAGACCCAGTACTTC. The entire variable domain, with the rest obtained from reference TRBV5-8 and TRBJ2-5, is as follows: EAGVTQSPTHLIKTRGQQATLRCSPISGHTSVYWYQQALGLGLQFLLWYDEGEERNRGNFPPRFSGRQFPNYSSELNVNALELEDSALYLCASSDRGRQETQYFGPGTRLLVL.

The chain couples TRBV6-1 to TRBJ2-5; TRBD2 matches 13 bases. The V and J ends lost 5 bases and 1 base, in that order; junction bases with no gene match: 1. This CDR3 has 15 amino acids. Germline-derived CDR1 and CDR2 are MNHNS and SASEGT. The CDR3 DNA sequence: TGTGCCAGCAGTCGACTAGCGGGGGGCCAAGAGACCCAGTACTTC. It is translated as CASSRLAGGQETQYF.

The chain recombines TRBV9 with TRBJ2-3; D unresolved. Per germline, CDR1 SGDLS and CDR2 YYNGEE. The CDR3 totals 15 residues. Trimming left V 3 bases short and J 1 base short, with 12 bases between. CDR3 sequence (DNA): TGTGCCAGCAGCGCCCCCGGTAGTCGCACAGATACGCAGTATTTT. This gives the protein CASSAPGSRTDTQYF.

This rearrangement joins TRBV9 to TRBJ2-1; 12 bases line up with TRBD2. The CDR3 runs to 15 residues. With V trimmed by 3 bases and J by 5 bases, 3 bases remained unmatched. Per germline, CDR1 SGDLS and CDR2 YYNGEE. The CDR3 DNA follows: TGTGCCAGCAGCGCTAGCGGGGGGGACGACAATGAGCAGTTCTTC. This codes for CASSASGGDDNEQFF.

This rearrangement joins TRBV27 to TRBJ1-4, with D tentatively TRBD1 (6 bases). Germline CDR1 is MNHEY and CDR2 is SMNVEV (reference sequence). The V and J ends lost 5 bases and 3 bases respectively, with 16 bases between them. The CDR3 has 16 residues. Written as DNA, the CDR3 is TGTGCCAGCAGTAAAAACCAGGGGCTCGCTAATGAAAAACTGTTTTTT. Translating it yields CASSKNQGLANEKLFF.

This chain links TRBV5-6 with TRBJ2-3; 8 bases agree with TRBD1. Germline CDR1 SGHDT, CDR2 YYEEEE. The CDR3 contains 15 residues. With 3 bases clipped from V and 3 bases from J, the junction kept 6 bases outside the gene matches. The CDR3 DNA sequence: TGTGCCAGCAGCTCATCGACAGGGGTGACAGATACGCAGTATTTT. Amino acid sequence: CASSSSTGVTDTQYF.

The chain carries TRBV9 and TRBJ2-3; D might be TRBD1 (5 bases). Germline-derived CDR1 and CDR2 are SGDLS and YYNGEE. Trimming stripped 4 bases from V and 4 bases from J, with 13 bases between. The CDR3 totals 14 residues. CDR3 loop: CASSFAGLADTQYF. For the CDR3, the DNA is TGTGCCAGCAGCTTCGCAGGGCTAGCAGATACGCAGTATTTT.

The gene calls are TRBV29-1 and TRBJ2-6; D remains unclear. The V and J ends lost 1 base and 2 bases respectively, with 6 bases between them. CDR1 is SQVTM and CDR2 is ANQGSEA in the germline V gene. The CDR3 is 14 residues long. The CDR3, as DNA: TGCAGCGTTGAAGGCACAGCTGGGGCCAACGTCCTGACTTTC. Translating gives CSVEGTAGANVLTF. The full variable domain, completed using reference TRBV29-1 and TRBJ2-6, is SAVISQKPSRDICQRGTSLTIQCQVDSQVTMMFWYRQQPGQSLTLIATANQGSEATYESGFVIDKFPISRPNLTFSTLTVSNMSPEDSSIYLCSVEGTAGANVLTFGAGSRLTVL.

This chain's CDR3 is CASSAGGEAYEQYV. CDR3 nucleotides: TGTGCCAGCAGTGCGGGGGGCGAGGCCTACGAGCAGTACGTC. The V and J genes are TRBV2 and TRBJ2-7, with D perhaps matching TRBD2 (7 bases). V was shortened by 4 bases and J by 2 bases, with 12 bases between the two germline ends. The CDR3 is made up of 14 amino acids. Germline V gives CDR1 SNHLY, CDR2 FYNNEI.

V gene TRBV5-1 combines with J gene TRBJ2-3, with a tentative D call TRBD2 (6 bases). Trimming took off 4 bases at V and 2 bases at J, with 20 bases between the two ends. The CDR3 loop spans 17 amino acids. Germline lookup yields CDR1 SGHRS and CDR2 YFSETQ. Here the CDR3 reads CASSLKHRDSTTDTQYF. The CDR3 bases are TGCGCCAGCAGCCTGAAGCACCGGGACTCTACCACAGATACGCAGTATTTT.

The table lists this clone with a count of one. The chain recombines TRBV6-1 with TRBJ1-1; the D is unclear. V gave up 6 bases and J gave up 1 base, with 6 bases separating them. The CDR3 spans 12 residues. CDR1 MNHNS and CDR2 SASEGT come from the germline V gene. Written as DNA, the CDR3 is TGTGCCAGCAGGGGCTCGAACACTGAAGCTTTCTTT. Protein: CASRGSNTEAFF.

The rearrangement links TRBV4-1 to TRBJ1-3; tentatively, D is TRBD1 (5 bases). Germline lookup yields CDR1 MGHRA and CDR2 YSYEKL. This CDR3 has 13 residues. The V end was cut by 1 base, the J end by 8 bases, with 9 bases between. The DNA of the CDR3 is TGCGCCAGCAGCCAAGGGTCAGGGTACACCATATATTTT. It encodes CASSQGSGYTIYF.

CDR3: CASSLGAAETQYF. CDR3 sequence (DNA): TGTGCCAGCAGTTTAGGGGCGGCAGAGACCCAGTACTTC. The chain couples TRBV27 to TRBJ2-5, with a possible D match to TRBD1 (5 bases). Between the trimmed V and J ends, which lost 2 bases and 4 bases, there was a span of 8 bases. Looked up from germline, CDR1 is MNHEY and CDR2 is SMNVEV (reference sequence). This CDR3 is 13 amino acids long.

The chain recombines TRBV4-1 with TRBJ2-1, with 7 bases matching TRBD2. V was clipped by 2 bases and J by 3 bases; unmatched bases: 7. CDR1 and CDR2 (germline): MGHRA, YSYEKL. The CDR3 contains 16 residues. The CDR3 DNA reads TGCGCCAGCAGCCAAACGCTAGCGGTAAACTACAATGAGCAGTTCTTC. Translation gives CASSQTLAVNYNEQFF.